Below, 8 T cell receptor beta chains from the same sample are listed, as sequenced in a study of T cells after yellow fever vaccination. TCRdb recomputed calls from the 5' RACE reads with MiXCR, one row per CDR3 protein. The table shows about 260,000 distinct CDR3 sequences, with over 4.5% occurring only once. The sample here was CD4+ T cells sorted from PBMCs, taken on the day of the yellow fever booster vaccination. These receptors were obtained from a young man who received the YFV17D yellow fever vaccine.

This clonotype was counted only a few times. The gene calls are TRBV7-2 and TRBJ2-5, with 8 bases aligning to TRBD1. Germline-derived CDR1 and CDR2 are SGHTA and FQGNSA. The length of the CDR3 is 15 residues. V lost 7 bases to trimming and J lost 4 bases; unmatched junction nucleotides: 11. For the CDR3, the DNA is TGTGCCAGCACCCCGGACAGGGCGAGCGGAGAGACCCAGTACTTC. Its protein is CASTPDRASGETQYF.

The chain couples TRBV7-9 to TRBJ2-1; D is possibly TRBD1 (6 bases). CDR1 and CDR2 from the germline V gene are SEHNR and FQNEAQ (reference sequence). The CDR3 has 14 amino acids. V was clipped by 8 bases and J by 15 bases, with 26 bases between them. The CDR3 sequence: CASRIGVLGGGMFF. CDR3 in DNA: TGTGCCAGCCGGATTGGTGTTCTTGGGGGCGGAATGTTCTTC.

This clonotype was seen repeatedly, ten times or more. This sequence joins TRBV7-9 and TRBJ2-5; D tentatively reads TRBD1 or TRBD2 (6 bases each). This CDR3 spans 15 amino acids. Germline V gives CDR1 SEHNR, CDR2 FQNEAQ (reference sequence). V shed 5 bases and J shed 7 bases, with 20 bases lying between them. The CDR3 nucleotides read TGTGCCAGCAGCCGCCCAGGGGTCATAGCGGTGACCCAGTACTTC. This encodes CASSRPGVIAVTQYF.

This clonotype was found many times. This chain connects TRBV10-3 to TRBJ2-5; D not resolved. Germline CDR1 ENHRY, CDR2 SYGVKD. This CDR3 has 15 residues. V was clipped by 3 bases and J by 5 bases, with 16 bases between them. The CDR3 sequence is CAISEGHALVETQYF. The CDR3 DNA reads TGTGCCATCAGTGAAGGGCACGCCTTGGTGGAGACCCAGTACTTC.

This clonotype was found many times. The chain employs TRBV11-2 and TRBJ2-5; TRBD2 agrees at 11 bases. CDR1 SGHAT and CDR2 FQNNGV come from the germline V gene. V shed 3 bases, J shed 10 bases, and the junction held 16 bases outside the gene matches. CDR3 size: 17 residues. CDR3: CASSLLAGGQDGKGQYF. CDR3 nucleotide sequence: TGTGCCAGCAGCTTGCTAGCGGGGGGCCAGGATGGGAAAGGCCAGTACTTC.

The sample holds many counts of this clonotype. This chain connects TRBV7-2 to TRBJ1-6, with 7 bases aligning to TRBD1. V trimming: 5 bases; J trimming: 10 bases; junction bases outside the gene matches: 8. From germline, CDR1 is SGHTA and CDR2 FQGNSA. CDR3 length equals 14 residues. The CDR3 bases are TGTGCCAGCAGCCCTGGACAGGATATCTCACCCCTCCACTTT. It encodes CASSPGQDISPLHF.

This clonotype was counted many times. The chain employs TRBV10-3 and TRBJ1-1, with 8 bases matching TRBD1. The CDR3 sequence is 14 residues long. V lost 6 bases to trimming and J lost 1 base; unmatched junction nucleotides: 4. Germline assignment: CDR1 ENHRY and CDR2 SYGVKD. CDR3 DNA: TGTGCCATCAGGGGCGACAGGGGGAACACTGAAGCTTTCTTT. This translates into CAIRGDRGNTEAFF.

This clonotype was seen many times. V gene TRBV20-1 combines with J gene TRBJ2-3, with D possibly matching TRBD2 (6 bases). CDR3 size: 13 residues. Germline V CDR1 and CDR2: DFQATT, SNEGSKA (reference sequence). V dropped 3 bases and J dropped 2 bases, with 9 bases sitting between them. CDR3 sequence (DNA): TGCAGTGCTAGGCGGGACGACACAGATACGCAGTATTTT. This sequence encodes CSARRDDTDTQYF.